This T cell receptor (beta chain) is from a study of regulatory T cells in long-lasting Graves disease. At the level of the study: Patients met the persistent Graves' disease definition after over 5 years of antithyroid drugs with positive TSH receptor antibodies.

Comments on this clonotype: The antigen remains undetermined.

Findings of the study overall: TCR diversity in persistent Graves' patients was below that of newly diagnosed ones. Favoring TRBV28, TRBJ1-2 and TRBJ2-5 was a feature seen in persistent disease.

Sample time point: persistent/refractory GD, antithyroid drugs over 5 years with positive TRAb. Making the TCR library involved RNA that had been extracted from PBMCs. There are 14 residues in the CDR3. With 4 bases clipped from V and 5 bases from J, the junction kept 5 bases outside the gene matches. Germline-derived CDR1 and CDR2 are SGHDT and YYEEEE. With iRepertoire HTBI primers and Arm-PCR of CDR3 regions, TCR beta libraries were built. TCRdb independently ran MiXCR on the multiplex PCR reads; one entry per CDR3 protein. The table shows approximately 360,000 distinct CDR3 sequences, with roughly 25% occurring only once.

This TCR came from a woman aged 40 to 49 with Graves disease. The rearrangement uses TRBV5-6 and TRBJ2-4, with 8 bases lining up with TRBD2. This specimen was peripheral blood mononuclear cells (PBMCs), taken when the disease was refractory, from a patient treated with antithyroid drugs. The CDR3 reads CASSNSGTENIQYF. CDR3 DNA: TGTGCCAGCAGCAATAGCGGGACGGAAAACATTCAGTACTTC.